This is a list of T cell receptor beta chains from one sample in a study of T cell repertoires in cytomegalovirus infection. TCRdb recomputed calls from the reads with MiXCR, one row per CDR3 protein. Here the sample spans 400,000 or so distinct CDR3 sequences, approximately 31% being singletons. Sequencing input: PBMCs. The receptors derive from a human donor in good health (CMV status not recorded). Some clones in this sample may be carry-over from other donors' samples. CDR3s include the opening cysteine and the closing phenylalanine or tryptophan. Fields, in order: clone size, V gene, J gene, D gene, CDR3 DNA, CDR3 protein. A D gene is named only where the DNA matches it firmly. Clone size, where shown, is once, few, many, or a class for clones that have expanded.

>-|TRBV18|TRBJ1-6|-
TGTGCCAGCTCCCGAGGGAGTTTGGCGGAGTCACCCCTCCACTTT
CASSRGSLAESPLHF
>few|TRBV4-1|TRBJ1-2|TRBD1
TGCGCCAGCAGCACCGACGTGGGGCAGGGGGGTCGTGGCTACACCTTC
CASSTDVGQGGRGYTF
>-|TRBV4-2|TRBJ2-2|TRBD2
TGTGCCAGCAGCCAAGGGGGACTAGCGGACACCGGGGAGCTGTTTTTT
CASSQGGLADTGELFF
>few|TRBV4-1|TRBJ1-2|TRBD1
TGCGCCAGCAGCCAAGATGGACAGGGGTATGGCTACACCTTC
CASSQDGQGYGYTF
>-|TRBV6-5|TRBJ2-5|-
TGTGACAGCAGTTACGGGCCAGCCCAGTACTTC
CDSSYGPAQYF
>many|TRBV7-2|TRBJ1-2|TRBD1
TGTGCCAGCAGCTTACTGCAGGGGGTCGACACCTTC
CASSLLQGVDTF
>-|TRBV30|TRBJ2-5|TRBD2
TGTGCCTGGACGGGGCCAGCGGGGTACCAAGAGACCCAGTACTTC
CAWTGPAGYQETQYF
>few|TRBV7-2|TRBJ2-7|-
TGTGCCAGCAGCTTAGGACCGAGCCCCTACGAGCAGTACTTC
CASSLGPSPYEQYF
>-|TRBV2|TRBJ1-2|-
TGTGCCAGCAGTGAACAGACAGCCTACTTTGGCTACACCTTC
CASSEQTAYFGYTF
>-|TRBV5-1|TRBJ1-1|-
TGCGCCAGCAGCTTGGTAGGGGGGTACACTGAAGCTTTCTTT
CASSLVGGYTEAFF
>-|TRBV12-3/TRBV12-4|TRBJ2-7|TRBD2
TGTGCCAGCAGTTTCTGGGGGGGGGACTCCTACGAGCAGTACTTC
CASSFWGGDSYEQYF
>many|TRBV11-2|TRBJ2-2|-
TGTGCCAGCAGCTTAGGAGGGGAAGGCAGCGGGGAGCTGTTTTTT
CASSLGGEGSGELFF
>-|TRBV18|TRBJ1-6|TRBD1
TGTGCCAGCTCACTAGAGACAGGGGGAAATGCACCCCTCCACTTT
CASSLETGGNAPLHF
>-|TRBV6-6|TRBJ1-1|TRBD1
TGTGCCAGCAGTTATTCTTTCGGGACAGGGTGGGTGGGTGGTGAGGTTTTGGAAAACACTGAAGCTTTCTTT
CASSYSFGTGWVGGEVLENTEAFF
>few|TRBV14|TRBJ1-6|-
TGTGCCAGCAGCCAAGATCCAGGGTTAGAGTTCTCACCCCTCCACTTT
CASSQDPGLEFSPLHF
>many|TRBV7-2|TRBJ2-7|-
TGTGCCAGCAGCTCGGAGGGCCACAGCCCCTACGAGCAGTACTTC
CASSSEGHSPYEQYF